A selection of T cell receptor beta chains follows, all from one sample in a study of T cell repertoires in cytomegalovirus infection. Using its own MiXCR run on the reads, TCRdb lists one record per CDR3 protein. The sample lists some 350,000 distinct CDR3 sequences, over 15% occurring once. Sequencing used PBMCs. The receptors originated from a human donor in good health (CMV status not recorded). Some clones in this sample may be carry-over from other donors' samples. The CDR3 runs from the conserved cysteine through the conserved F or W. A D gene is named only where the DNA matches it firmly. Clone size is stated in some rows and not others, as once, few, many or a class when expanded.

d_gene	v_gene	j_gene	abundance	CDR3nt	CDR3aa
.	TRBV5-6	TRBJ1-5	many	TGTGCCAGCAGCTTGGACCGGGGACGAGGCAATCAGCCCCAGCATTTT	CASSLDRGRGNQPQHF
.	TRBV7-6	TRBJ2-7	.	TGTGCCAGCAGCTTAAAAGGGGCCAAGCAGTACTTC	CASSLKGAKQYF
.	TRBV7-9	TRBJ2-1	.	TGTGCCAGCAGCTCTACTCTGGCCCGCTACAATGAGCAGTTCTTC	CASSSTLARYNEQFF
.	TRBV12-3/TRBV12-4	TRBJ1-6	many	TGTGCCAGCAGTACAGGGCATAATTCACCCCTCCACTTT	CASSTGHNSPLHF
.	TRBV11-3	TRBJ2-3	.	TGTGCCAGCAGCGTGGACAGTAGCACAGATACGCAGTATTTT	CASSVDSSTDTQYF
TRBD1	TRBV10-3	TRBJ1-1	.	TGTGCCACCGAACAGGGGACTGAAGCTTTCTTT	CATEQGTEAFF
TRBD1	TRBV12-5	TRBJ1-3	few	TGTGCTAGAATGATATTGACAGGGGGCCCTTTATCTGGAAACACCATATATTTT	CARMILTGGPLSGNTIYF
.	TRBV7-2	TRBJ2-1	many	TGTGCCAGCAGCGTTAGGAAGGGATTCCCCGAGATCTTC	CASSVRKGFPEIF
TRBD1	TRBV6-1	TRBJ2-4	many	TGTGCCAGCAGTGTCGTTGGGACAGCGGCCAAAAACATTCAGTACTTC	CASSVVGTAAKNIQYF
.	TRBV20-1	TRBJ2-6	few	TGCAGTGCGGGTTTCTCTGGGGCCAACGTCCTGACTTTC	CSAGFSGANVLTF
.	TRBV2	TRBJ2-1	.	TGTGCCAGCAGTGTGGGCAACAACCGGTACAATGAGCAGTTCTTC	CASSVGNNRYNEQFF
TRBD2	TRBV4-3	TRBJ2-2	few	TGCGCCAGCAGCGCGACTAGCGGAGGCACCGGGGAGCTGTTTTTT	CASSATSGGTGELFF
TRBD2	TRBV28	TRBJ2-7	.	TGTGCCAGCAGTACCCTAGCGGGAGGGGCCGACGAGCAGTACTTC	CASSTLAGGADEQYF
TRBD1	TRBV12-3/TRBV12-4	TRBJ2-7	.	TGTGCCAGCAGTCCACAGGGGTCCGAGCAGTACTTC	CASSPQGSEQYF
TRBD2	TRBV10-3	TRBJ2-5	.	TGTGCCACCGCGATCAGCGGGGGTGAAGAGACCCAGTACTTC	CATAISGGEETQYF
TRBD2	TRBV4-2	TRBJ2-5	few	TGTGCCAGCAGCCAAGATCCCCCCGCGGGGGGGCGGGAGACCCAGTACTTC	CASSQDPPAGGRETQYF
TRBD2	TRBV19	TRBJ2-1	.	TGTGCCAGTAGTACCCCGGGACTAGCGGGAGAGGGCCGGTTCTTC	CASSTPGLAGEGRFF
.	TRBV7-8	TRBJ2-3	many	TGTGCCAGCAGCAAGTACGACAGGTCTAGCACAGATACGCAGTATTTT	CASSKYDRSSTDTQYF
.	TRBV7-2	TRBJ1-1	many	TGTGCCAGCAGTTTCTCACCTCAAGGCACTGAAGCTTTCTTT	CASSFSPQGTEAFF
TRBD2	TRBV7-9	TRBJ2-5	few	TGTGCCAGCAGCTGGGACTATACGAGGGAGACCCAGTACTTC	CASSWDYTRETQYF
.	TRBV7-2	TRBJ1-5	many	TGTGCCAGCAGCGTAGGCCGGGGGCAGCCCCAGCATTTT	CASSVGRGQPQHF
TRBD2	TRBV5-4	TRBJ2-5	.	TGTGCCAGCAGCCCGGGGGGAGTAGCGGGAGCCGAGACCCAGTACTTC	CASSPGGVAGAETQYF
TRBD2	TRBV7-8	TRBJ2-7	few	TGTGCCAGCACCATGGAGCGGGGGGCCTACGAGCAGTACTTC	CASTMERGAYEQYF
.	TRBV20-1	TRBJ1-5	.	TGCAGTGCTCGGACAAACAATCAGCCCCAGCATTTT	CSARTNNQPQHF
.	TRBV28	TRBJ2-1	.	TGTGCCAGCAGTCCGGTGTACCAATACAATGAGCAGTTCTTC	CASSPVYQYNEQFF
.	TRBV7-2	TRBJ1-5	many	TGTGCCAGCAGCAGAGACAGGCCGGGGGGACCCCAGCATTTT	CASSRDRPGGPQHF
TRBD2	TRBV9	TRBJ2-5	.	TGTGCCAGCAGCGTCGACGGGACTAGTGAGGAGACCCAGTACTTC	CASSVDGTSEETQYF
.	TRBV12-3/TRBV12-4	TRBJ2-1	.	TGTGCCAGCAGTTTCGACAGAAATGAGCAGTTCTTC	CASSFDRNEQFF
TRBD2	TRBV2	TRBJ2-1	.	TGTGCCAGCAGTAAGGGGACTACTTTCTCCTACAATGAGCAGTTCTTC	CASSKGTTFSYNEQFF
.	TRBV11-2	TRBJ2-3	few	TGTGCCAGCAGCTTAGTTCAACCCACGCAGTATTTT	CASSLVQPTQYF
.	TRBV4-1	TRBJ1-5	.	TGCGCCAGCAGCCGAACTCTGAATCTTGGCAATCAGCCCCAGCATTTT	CASSRTLNLGNQPQHF
.	TRBV28	TRBJ1-1	.	TGTGCCAGCAGGGAGGGGGGAGATAACACTGAAGCTTTCTTT	CASREGGDNTEAFF
.	TRBV6-1	TRBJ2-7	many	TGTGCCAGCAGACAGAACAGGGTCCCCTACGAGCAGTACTTC	CASRQNRVPYEQYF
.	TRBV3-1	TRBJ2-3	.	TGTGCCAGCAGCCAAGATATGGGCCCAGATACGCAGTATTTT	CASSQDMGPDTQYF
.	TRBV7-8	TRBJ2-5	few	TGTGCCAGCAGCTTAGGAGCGGGTAACCAAGAGACCCAGTACTTC	CASSLGAGNQETQYF
TRBD1	TRBV7-2	TRBJ2-7	many	TGTGCCAGCAGCGGCCGGACAGGCGATTACGAGCAGTACTTC	CASSGRTGDYEQYF